These T cell receptor beta chains were read from a single sample in a study of cytomegalovirus exposure and HLA in healthy donors. TCRdb keeps only in-frame clones here, not all; method: immunoSEQ multiplex PCR. The data contain tens of thousands of clones, around 94% of them seen just once; the ten biggest clones take up more than 2%. Sequencing was done on a sample of PBMCs. The receptors were gathered from a woman between 18 and 30 years old in good health and CMV-seronegative. Both conserved end residues are part of each CDR3. The order of the fields is clone size, V gene, D gene, J gene, CDR3 protein, CDR3 DNA. The D gene is left open where the match is weak. The size of a clone is reported for some rows only, either as once, few or many, or as a class for expanded clones.

-	TRBV5-1	TRBD2	TRBJ2-7	CASSPPGSAGGPYEQYF	TGCGCCAGCAGCCCTCCGGGTTCAGCGGGAGGGCCCTACGAGCAGTACTTC
-	TRBV21-1	-	TRBJ2-7	CASSKAGTVSYEQYF	TGTGCCAGCAGCAAAGCTGGGACAGTCTCCTACGAGCAGTACTTC
-	TRBV12-5	-	TRBJ2-5	CASGLAGGRETQYF	TGTGCTAGTGGTTTGGCTGGCGGCCGGGAGACCCAGTACTTC
-	TRBV6-5	TRBD2	TRBJ2-1	CASSSSLAGSYNEQFF	TGTGCCAGCAGTTCCTCACTAGCGGGATCCTACAATGAGCAGTTCTTC
once	TRBV5-4	-	TRBJ1-1	CASSSTGANTEAFF	TGTGCCAGCAGCTCGACAGGAGCGAACACTGAAGCTTTCTTT
-	TRBV2	TRBD1	TRBJ2-1	CAIRTGRLSYNEQFF	TGTGCCATACGGACAGGGCGACTCTCCTACAATGAGCAGTTCTTC
-	TRBV4-1	-	TRBJ1-4	CASSQDLAGSEMLPDEKLFF	TGCGCCAGCAGCCAAGATCTCGCCGGGTCCGAGATGCTTCCTGATGAAAAACTGTTTTTT
-	TRBV4-1	TRBD1	TRBJ1-1	CASSQEDRGWATEAFF	TGCGCCAGCAGCCAAGAAGACAGGGGATGGGCCACTGAAGCTTTCTTT
-	TRBV9	-	TRBJ1-6	CASNPTGTYNSPLHF	TGTGCCAGCAATCCAACCGGGACCTATAATTCACCCCTCCACTTT
-	TRBV5-1	TRBD1	TRBJ2-7	CASSRWTGSSYEQYF	TGCGCCAGCAGCCGATGGACAGGGAGCTCCTACGAGCAGTACTTC
-	TRBV30	TRBD1	TRBJ1-2	CAWSRSLGTGEGYTF	TGTGCCTGGAGTCGCAGCCTCGGGACAGGGGAGGGCTACACCTTC
-	TRBV5-1	TRBD2	TRBJ2-1	CASSPGDYQRFPPNEQFF	TGCGCCAGCAGCCCTGGGGACTACCAACGTTTCCCACCCAATGAGCAGTTCTTC
once	TRBV4-2	-	TRBJ1-1	CASSQEVYGSNTEAFF	TGTGCCAGCAGCCAAGAGGTCTACGGGAGCAACACTGAAGCTTTCTTT
-	TRBV7-2	TRBD1	TRBJ2-7	CASSHGQGTGEQYF	TGTGCCAGCAGCCATGGACAGGGGACGGGCGAGCAGTACTTC
-	TRBV27	TRBD2	TRBJ2-1	CASSLAWGGYNEQFF	TGTGCCAGCAGTTTAGCGTGGGGGGGGTACAATGAGCAGTTCTTC
-	TRBV2	TRBD1	TRBJ2-1	CASSLGQGGNEQFF	TGTGCCAGCAGCCTTGGACAGGGTGGGAATGAGCAGTTCTTC
-	TRBV7-6	TRBD2	TRBJ2-2	CASSSGLAGETGELFF	TGTGCCAGCAGCTCGGGACTAGCGGGAGAGACCGGGGAGCTGTTTTTT
few	TRBV5-4	-	TRBJ2-7	CASSTGRGSSYEQYF	TGTGCCAGCAGCACTGGCCGGGGGAGCTCCTACGAGCAGTACTTC
-	TRBV11-2	-	TRBJ2-1	CASSLEGASYNEQFF	TGTGCCAGCAGCTTAGAGGGGGCGTCATACAATGAGCAGTTCTTC
-	TRBV30	TRBD1	TRBJ1-2	CAWSKRTGLGLSYGYTF	TGTGCCTGGAGTAAAAGGACAGGCCTAGGTTTGAGCTATGGCTACACCTTC
-	TRBV4-1	TRBD2	TRBJ2-3	CASSQASGGTDTQYF	TGCGCCAGCAGCCAAGCTAGCGGGGGGACAGATACGCAGTATTTT
few	TRBV19	-	TRBJ1-2	CASSIAATSGYGYTF	TGTGCCAGTAGTATAGCCGCGACTTCTGGCTATGGCTACACCTTC
few	TRBV6-6	-	TRBJ2-7	CASTRVRGYEQYF	TGTGCCAGCACCCGGGTACGGGGGTACGAGCAGTACTTC